Below are 26 T cell receptor beta chains sequenced from a single sample in a study of T cell repertoires in cytomegalovirus infection. These receptors' antigens are unknown. TCRdb re-called the reads through MiXCR, storing one row per CDR3 protein. The sample records 450,000 to 600,000 distinct CDR3 sequences, about 33% being singletons. Material: cultured PBMCs, obtained from culture after CMV antigen stimulation. These TCRs come from a human donor in good health (CMV status not recorded). Some clones in this sample may be carry-over from other donors' samples.

This clonotype was found many times. The J gene is TRBJ2-3, the V gene TRBV7-2, with 9 bases aligning to TRBD2. The V gene's germline CDR1 is SGHTA and CDR2 FQGNSA. CDR3 length: 15 residues. The trim removed 2 bases at V and 5 bases at J, leaving 5 bases unmatched. The CDR3 sequence: CASSLIAGAGDTQYF. The CDR3 bases are TGTGCCAGCAGCTTAATAGCGGGAGCTGGAGATACGCAGTATTTT.

There are a few counts of this clonotype. The chain carries TRBV7-8 and TRBJ2-5; 7 nucleotides align to TRBD2. There are 16 residues in the CDR3. J lost 4 bases, V lost 0 bases, and 8 bases had no gene match. Germline loops: CDR1 SGHVS, CDR2 FQNEAQ. The CDR3 DNA sequence: TGTGCCAGCAGCTTAGCGGCGGGAGCTGGGGGAGAGACCCAGTACTTC. It specifies CASSLAAGAGGETQYF.

This clonotype was counted between two and nine times. The rearrangement uses TRBV7-2 and TRBJ2-3, with 8 bases aligning to TRBD1. Trimming at V came to 4 bases and at J to 1 base, leaving 7 bases not matched to a gene. The CDR3 sequence is 16 residues long. Germline V CDR1 and CDR2: SGHTA, FQGNSA. The CDR3 DNA reads TGTGCCAGCAGCTGGACAGGGTCAGGACGCACAGATACGCAGTATTTT. Protein sequence: CASSWTGSGRTDTQYF. Complete variable domain (other parts from reference TRBV7-2 and TRBJ2-3): GAGVSQSPSNKVTEKGKDVELRCDPISGHTALYWYRQSLGQGLEFLIYFQGNSAPDKSGLPSDRFSAERTGGSVSTLTIQRTQQEDSAVYLCASSWTGSGRTDTQYFGPGTRLTVL.

The chain joins TRBV12-3 or TRBV12-4 to TRBJ1-1; unclear D gene. The CDR3 loop spans 14 amino acids. Trimming took 4 bases from V and 2 from J, leaving 11 bases between them. In DNA, the CDR3 is TGTGCCAGCAGTTCTCGTAGCCCCAACACTGAAGCTTTCTTT. Protein: CASSSRSPNTEAFF.

The chain uses TRBV6-5 and TRBJ2-3, with TRBD2 as a possible D gene (6 bases). The CDR3 is 15 residues long. V lost 9 bases, J lost 5 bases, and 21 bases lay in between. Germline V gene lookup returns CDR1 MNHEY and CDR2 SVGAGI. In DNA, the CDR3 is TGTGCCAGTAAAATCCTGGCGGGAAGGGTAGATACGCAGTATTTT. The encoded protein is CASKILAGRVDTQYF.

The chain combines TRBV5-4 with TRBJ2-3, with D tentatively TRBD1 (6 bases). The V end lost 4 bases, the J end lost 0 bases, and 9 bases lay between the germline ends. This CDR3 has 14 amino acids. CDR1 SGHNT and CDR2 YYREEE come from the germline V gene (reference sequence). In DNA, the CDR3 is TGTGCCAGCAGCCGCAGGGGTAGCACAGATACGCAGTATTTT. Translating gives CASSRRGSTDTQYF.

This sequence joins TRBV7-2 and TRBJ1-2; no clear D. V dropped 8 bases and J dropped 7 bases, with 17 bases sitting between them. The CDR3 loop spans 13 amino acids. Germline values: CDR1 SGHTA, CDR2 FQGNSA. CDR3 residues: CASAVRNPPGYTF. CDR3 bases: TGTGCCAGCGCGGTAAGGAATCCTCCTGGCTACACCTTC.

The chain is built from TRBV19 and TRBJ2-1, with 14 bases identical to TRBD2. V shed 4 bases, J shed 0 bases, and the junction held 5 bases outside the gene matches. The CDR3 contains 18 residues. Germline V lookup: CDR1 LNHDA, CDR2 SQIVND (reference sequence). The CDR3 DNA follows: TGTGCCAGTAGTACTGGGACTAGCGGGGGCCTCTCCTACAATGAGCAGTTCTTC. Translation gives CASSTGTSGGLSYNEQFF. Complete variable domain (other parts from reference TRBV19 and TRBJ2-1): DGGITQSPKYLFRKEGQNVTLSCEQNLNHDAMYWYRQDPGQGLRLIYYSQIVNDFQKGDIAEGYSVSREKKESFPLTVTSAQKNPTAFYLCASSTGTSGGLSYNEQFFGPGTRLTVL.

CDR3 protein: CASSIGQGIYGYTF. Here the CDR3 DNA reads TGTGCCAGTAGTATCGGACAGGGGATCTATGGCTACACCTTC. The chain recombines TRBV19 with TRBJ1-2, with 9 nucleotides matching TRBD1. CDR3 size: 14 residues. The J segment lost 4 bases and the V segment lost 3 bases, leaving 3 bases of the junction unmatched. The germline CDR1 and CDR2 sequences are LNHDA and SQIVND (reference sequence).

V and J are TRBV7-2 and TRBJ2-7; 7 bases are a match to TRBD2. V shed 6 bases, J shed 5 bases, and the junction held 7 bases outside the gene matches. The germline V gene encodes CDR1 SGHTA and CDR2 FQGNSA. This CDR3 comprises 13 residues. DNA of the CDR3: TGTGCCAGCAGTTCCGGGACTACGAACGAGCAGTACGTC. This translates into CASSSGTTNEQYV.

The V gene is TRBV4-1, the J gene TRBJ2-3, with a possible D match to TRBD1 (8 bases). V lost 6 bases, J lost 6 bases, and 19 bases lay in between. CDR3 length: 15 residues. Per the germline V gene, CDR1 is MGHRA and CDR2 is YSYEKL. CDR3 residues: CASRDRTGRGDTQYF. CDR3 coding DNA: TGCGCCAGCAGGGACCGGACAGGGAGGGGCGATACGCAGTATTTT.

V is TRBV7-2 and J is TRBJ2-3, with a weak D call TRBD1 (6 bases). Germline values: CDR1 SGHTA, CDR2 FQGNSA. V lost 7 bases to trimming and J lost 0 bases, with 17 bases between them. The CDR3 covers 16 residues. The CDR3 is CASTPQGGSSTDTQYF. CDR3 coding DNA: TGTGCCAGCACCCCCCAAGGGGGTTCCAGCACAGATACGCAGTATTTT.

The rearrangement joins TRBV20-1 to TRBJ2-1; D is unclear. Trimming removed 8 bases from V and 2 bases from J, with 16 bases in between. Germline V gene data show CDR1 as DFQATT and CDR2 as SNEGSKA (reference sequence). The CDR3 sequence is 14 residues long. The CDR3 region is CSPSETFTYNEQFF. The CDR3 nucleotides read TGCAGTCCCTCGGAAACCTTCACCTACAATGAGCAGTTCTTC.

CDR3 sequence reads: CASSYGRAGTGELFF. The CDR3 nucleotides read TGTGCCAGCAGTTACGGCAGGGCGGGGACCGGGGAGCTGTTTTTT. This sequence joins TRBV6-5 and TRBJ2-2, with a possible D match to TRBD2 (6 bases). CDR1 and CDR2 from the germline V gene are MNHEY and SVGAGI. Trimming took 2 bases from V and 5 from J, leaving 12 bases between them. This CDR3 contains 15 residues.

This clonotype was observed a few times. The chain joins TRBV4-3 to TRBJ2-3; D not resolved. CDR3 length equals 17 residues. The germline gives CDR1 LGHNA, CDR2 YSLEER. Trimming removed 2 bases at V and 0 bases at J, with 15 bases between. The CDR3 nucleotides read TGCGCCAGCAGCCAACAATACTACGCGCCAAGCACAGATACGCAGTATTTT. Residues: CASSQQYYAPSTDTQYF.

Only a few counts were recorded for this clonotype. The genes are TRBV7-2 and TRBJ1-3; D not certain. Trimming removed 1 base from V and 0 bases from J, with 13 bases in between. Germline CDR1 reads SGHTA; CDR2 reads FQGNSA. There are 17 residues in the CDR3. CDR3 sequence: CASSLVTSRFSGNTIYF. The CDR3 coding sequence is TGTGCCAGCAGCTTAGTAACGTCCCGTTTCTCTGGAAACACCATATATTTT.

The chain recombines TRBV6-2 or TRBV6-3 with TRBJ2-1; 7 nucleotides align to TRBD2. The length of the CDR3 is 13 residues. The germline gives CDR1 MNHEY, CDR2 SVGEGT. J lost 6 bases, V lost 4 bases, and 3 bases had no gene match. The CDR3 loop reads CASSWPGGNEQFF. The DNA for the CDR3 is TGTGCCAGCAGTTGGCCGGGGGGCAATGAGCAGTTCTTC.

The chain has TRBV30 and TRBJ2-1, with 7 positions matching TRBD1. J was trimmed by 5 bases and V by 5 bases; bases with no gene match: 9. There are 14 residues in the CDR3. CDR1 GTSNPN and CDR2 SVGIG come from the germline V gene (reference sequence). This CDR3 reads CAWARDSKNNEQFF. Here the CDR3 DNA reads TGTGCCTGGGCTAGGGACAGCAAAAACAATGAGCAGTTCTTC.

In this sample, this clonotype turned up many times. This chain uses TRBV7-2 with TRBJ2-1; D gene ambiguous. Germline assignment: CDR1 SGHTA and CDR2 FQGNSA. Trimming left V 0 bases short and J 0 bases short, with 12 bases between. The CDR3 runs 17 residues. The CDR3 protein is CASSLAVVVSSYNEQFF. CDR3 nucleotides: TGTGCCAGCAGCTTAGCGGTGGTCGTGAGCTCCTACAATGAGCAGTTCTTC.

The chain uses TRBV9 and TRBJ2-5; 7 bases are a match to TRBD1. Looked up from germline, CDR1 is SGDLS and CDR2 is YYNGEE. With 0 bases clipped from V and 1 base from J, the junction kept 9 bases outside the gene matches. The CDR3 runs 17 residues. The CDR3 bases are TGTGCCAGCAGCGTAGGAGGGTGGGGACAGACCCAAGAGACCCAGTACTTC. This translates into CASSVGGWGQTQETQYF.

Here the CDR3 reads CASSSATSGLTDTQYF. The CDR3, as DNA: TGTGCCAGCAGCTCCGCTACTAGCGGACTCACGGATACGCAGTATTTT. V gene TRBV5-6 combines with J gene TRBJ2-3; the match to TRBD2 covers 8 bases. Germline CDR1 SGHDT, CDR2 YYEEEE. Losses at the gene ends were 3 bases for V and 6 bases for J; bases not matched to a gene: 12. The CDR3 totals 16 residues. Supplemented by reference TRBV5-6 and TRBJ2-3, the full variable domain reads DAGVTQSPTHLIKTRGQQVTLRCSPKSGHDTVSWYQQALGQGPQFIFQYYEEEERQRGNFPDRFSGHQFPNYSSELNVNALLLGDSALYLCASSSATSGLTDTQYFGPGTRLTVL.

This clonotype came up a few times. J is TRBJ2-7 and V is TRBV6-5; 10 bases fit TRBD2. The V and J ends lost 0 bases and 2 bases, in that order; junction bases with no gene match: 7. The CDR3 consists of 17 residues. Germline CDR1 is MNHEY and CDR2 is SVGAGI. The CDR3 region is CASSYSRLAGTPYEQYF. Here the CDR3 DNA reads TGTGCCAGCAGTTACTCCCGACTAGCGGGTACCCCCTACGAGCAGTACTTC.

This clonotype showed up many times. The chain uses TRBV18 and TRBJ1-2; 10 positions agree with TRBD1. The germline CDR1 and CDR2 sequences are KGHSH and LQKENI. V was clipped by 3 bases and J by 4 bases; unmatched bases: 2. The CDR3 is made up of 14 amino acids. DNA for the CDR3: TGTGCCAGCTCACCCGGACAGGGGGTCTATGGCTACACCTTC. It specifies CASSPGQGVYGYTF.

The genes are TRBV11-3 and TRBJ2-1; 8 bases are a match to TRBD1. The CDR3 has 11 residues. Trimming at V came to 4 bases and at J to 12 bases, leaving 2 bases not matched to a gene. Per germline, CDR1 SGHNT and CDR2 YENEEA. The CDR3 reads CASSWDRLQFF. CDR3 sequence (DNA): TGTGCCAGCAGCTGGGACAGGCTGCAGTTCTTC. The variable domain in full, with the rest retrieved from reference TRBV11-3 and TRBJ2-1, is EAGVVQSPRYKIIEKKQPVAFWCNPISGHNTLYWYLQNLGQGPELLIRYENEEAVDDSQLPKDRFSAERLKGVDSTLKIQPAELGDSAVYLCASSWDRLQFFGPGTRLTVL.

This clonotype was detected a few times. The chain joins TRBV3-1 to TRBJ2-7; D gene uncertain. The CDR3 runs to 13 residues. The V end was cut by 2 bases, the J end by 5 bases, with 10 bases between. Germline CDR1 is LGHDT and CDR2 is YNNKEL (reference sequence). CDR3 protein: CASSQPATHEQYF. CDR3 coding DNA: TGTGCCAGCAGCCAACCAGCAACCCACGAGCAGTACTTC.

The rearrangement uses TRBV29-1 and TRBJ2-1, with D hard to call. The V gene's germline CDR1 is SQVTM and CDR2 ANQGSEA. The CDR3 is made up of 14 amino acids. V dropped 6 bases and J dropped 0 bases, with 12 bases sitting between them. The CDR3 sequence is CSVELVSSYNEQFF. The CDR3 nucleotides read TGCAGCGTGGAGCTAGTCAGCTCCTACAATGAGCAGTTCTTC.